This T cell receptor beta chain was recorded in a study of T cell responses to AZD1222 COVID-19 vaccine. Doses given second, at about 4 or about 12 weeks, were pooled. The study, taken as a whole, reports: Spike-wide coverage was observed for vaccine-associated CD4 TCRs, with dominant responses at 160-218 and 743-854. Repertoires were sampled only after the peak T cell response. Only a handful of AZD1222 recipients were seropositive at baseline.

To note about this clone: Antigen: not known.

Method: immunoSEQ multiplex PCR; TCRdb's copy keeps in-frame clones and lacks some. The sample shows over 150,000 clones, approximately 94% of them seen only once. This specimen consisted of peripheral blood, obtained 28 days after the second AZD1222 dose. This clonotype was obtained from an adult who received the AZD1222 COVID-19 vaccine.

The CDR3 sequence is CASLVGENTEAFF. CDR3 DNA sequence: TGTGCCAGTCTTGTTGGCGAGAACACTGAAGCTTTCTTT. The chain carries TRBV19 and TRBJ1-1; D is undetermined. The V end lost 8 bases, the J end lost 1 base, and 11 bases lay between the germline ends. There are 13 residues in the CDR3. The V gene's germline CDR1 is LNHDA and CDR2 SQIVND (reference sequence).